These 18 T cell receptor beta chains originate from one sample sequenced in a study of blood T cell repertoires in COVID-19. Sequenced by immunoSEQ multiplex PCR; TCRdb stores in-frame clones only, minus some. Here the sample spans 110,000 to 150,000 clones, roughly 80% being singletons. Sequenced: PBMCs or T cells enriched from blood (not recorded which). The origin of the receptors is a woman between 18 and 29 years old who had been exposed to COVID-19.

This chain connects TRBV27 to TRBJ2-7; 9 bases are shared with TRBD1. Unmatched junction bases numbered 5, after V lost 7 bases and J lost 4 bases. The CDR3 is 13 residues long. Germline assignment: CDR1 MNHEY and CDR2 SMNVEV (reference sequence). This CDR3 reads CASNSGQGYEQYF. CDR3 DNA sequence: TGTGCCAGCAACTCGGGACAGGGATACGAGCAGTACTTC.

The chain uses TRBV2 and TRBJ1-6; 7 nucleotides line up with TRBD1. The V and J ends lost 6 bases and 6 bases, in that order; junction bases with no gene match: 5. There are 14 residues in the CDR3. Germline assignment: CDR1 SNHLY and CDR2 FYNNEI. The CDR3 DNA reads TGTGCCAGCAGGAGGCAGGGGGTTAATTCACCCCTCCACTTT. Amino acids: CASRRQGVNSPLHF.

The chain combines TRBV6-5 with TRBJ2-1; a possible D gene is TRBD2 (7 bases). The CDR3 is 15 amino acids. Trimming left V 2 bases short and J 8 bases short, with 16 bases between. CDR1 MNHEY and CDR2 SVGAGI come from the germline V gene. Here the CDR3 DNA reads TGTGCCAGCAGTTACGGGGGGGGCGCGGTGGATGAGCAGTTCTTC. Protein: CASSYGGGAVDEQFF.

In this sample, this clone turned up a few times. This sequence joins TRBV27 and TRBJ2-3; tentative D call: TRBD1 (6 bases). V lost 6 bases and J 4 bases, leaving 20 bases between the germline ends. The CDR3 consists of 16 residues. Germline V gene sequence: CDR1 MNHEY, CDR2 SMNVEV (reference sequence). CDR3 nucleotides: TGTGCCAGCAGCCGGCTAATCAGGGGTTTTCCAGATACGCAGTATTTT. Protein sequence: CASSRLIRGFPDTQYF.

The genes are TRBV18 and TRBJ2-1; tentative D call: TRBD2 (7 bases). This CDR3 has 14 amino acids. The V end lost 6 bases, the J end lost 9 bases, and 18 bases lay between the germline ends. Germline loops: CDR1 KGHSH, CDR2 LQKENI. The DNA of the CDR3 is TGTGCCAGCTCCCCGGCCAGGGAGGGGGGTGAGCAGTTCTTC. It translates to CASSPAREGGEQFF. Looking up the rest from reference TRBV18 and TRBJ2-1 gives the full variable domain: NAGVMQNPRHLVRRRGQEARLRCSPMKGHSHVYWYRQLPEEGLKFMVYLQKENIIDESGMPKERFSAEFPKEGPSILRIQQVVRGDSAAYFCASSPAREGGEQFFGPGTRLTVL.

The CDR3 spells CASSPGGEGSYNEQFF. The CDR3 nucleotides read TGTGCCAGCAGTCCAGGGGGCGAAGGCTCCTACAATGAGCAGTTCTTC. The chain recombines TRBV5-4 with TRBJ2-1, with 8 bases fitting TRBD1. The CDR3 consists of 16 residues. Trimming at V came to 5 bases and at J to 0 bases, leaving 7 bases not matched to a gene. Germline CDR1 reads SGHNT; CDR2 reads YYREEE (reference sequence).

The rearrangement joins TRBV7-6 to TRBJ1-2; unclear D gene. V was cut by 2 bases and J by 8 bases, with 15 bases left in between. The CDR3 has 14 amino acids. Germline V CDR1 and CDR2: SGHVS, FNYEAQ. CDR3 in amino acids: CASSLQPSDLGYTF. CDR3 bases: TGTGCCAGCAGCTTACAACCATCAGACTTAGGCTACACCTTC.

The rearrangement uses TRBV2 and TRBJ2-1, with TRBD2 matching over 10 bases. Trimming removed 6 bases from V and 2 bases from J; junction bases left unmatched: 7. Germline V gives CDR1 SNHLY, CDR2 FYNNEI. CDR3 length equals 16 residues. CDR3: CASRLGLASTYNEQFF. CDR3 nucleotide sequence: TGTGCCAGCAGGCTGGGACTAGCGAGCACCTACAATGAGCAGTTCTTC.

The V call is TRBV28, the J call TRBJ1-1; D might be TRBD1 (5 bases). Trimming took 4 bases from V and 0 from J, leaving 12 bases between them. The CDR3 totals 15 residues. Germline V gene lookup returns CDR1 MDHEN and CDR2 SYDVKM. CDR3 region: CASSSGRDLNTEAFF. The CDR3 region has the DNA TGTGCCAGCAGTTCGGGACGGGACTTGAACACTGAAGCTTTCTTT.

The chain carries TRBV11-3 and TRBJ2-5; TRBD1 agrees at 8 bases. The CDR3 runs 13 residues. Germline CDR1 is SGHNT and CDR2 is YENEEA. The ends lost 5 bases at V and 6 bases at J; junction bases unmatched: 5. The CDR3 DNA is TGTGCCAGCAGCCCCGACAGGGGACAGACCCAGTACTTC. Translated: CASSPDRGQTQYF.

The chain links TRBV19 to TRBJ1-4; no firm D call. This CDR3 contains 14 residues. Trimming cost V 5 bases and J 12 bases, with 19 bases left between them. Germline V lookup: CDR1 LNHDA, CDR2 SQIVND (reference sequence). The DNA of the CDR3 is TGTGCCAGTAGTCCCACCATGCAGGCCGCTGAACTGTTTTTT. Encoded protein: CASSPTMQAAELFF.

The CDR3 DNA is TGTGCCAGTATCGGACAGTCGTATGGCTACACCTTC. It specifies CASIGQSYGYTF. The chain couples TRBV2 to TRBJ1-2; a weak D match, TRBD1 (6 bases). The germline V gene encodes CDR1 SNHLY and CDR2 FYNNEI. The CDR3 loop spans 12 amino acids. Trimming cost V 9 bases and J 5 bases, with 13 bases left between them.

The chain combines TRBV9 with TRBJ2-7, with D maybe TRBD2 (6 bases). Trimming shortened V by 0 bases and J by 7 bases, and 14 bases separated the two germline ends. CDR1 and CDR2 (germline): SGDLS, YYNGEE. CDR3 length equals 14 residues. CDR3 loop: CASSVANAGSEQYF. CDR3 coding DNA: TGTGCCAGCAGCGTAGCGAATGCGGGGAGTGAGCAGTACTTC.

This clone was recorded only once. In nucleotides, the CDR3 is TGTGCCAGCAGCGCCGGACTAGTGGCCACCGGGGAGCTGTTTTTT. Protein: CASSAGLVATGELFF. The J gene is TRBJ2-2, the V gene TRBV9; TRBD2 matches 7 bases. CDR3 size: 15 residues. After removal of 3 bases from V and 4 bases from J, the junction contained 6 bases not matched to a gene. Per the germline V gene, CDR1 is SGDLS and CDR2 is YYNGEE.

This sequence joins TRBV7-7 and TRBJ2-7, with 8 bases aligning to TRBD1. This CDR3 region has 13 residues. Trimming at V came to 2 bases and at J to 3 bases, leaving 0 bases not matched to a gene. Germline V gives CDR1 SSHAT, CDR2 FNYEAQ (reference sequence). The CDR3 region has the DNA TGTGCCAGCAGCTTAACAGGGGGCTACGAGCAGTACTTC. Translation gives CASSLTGGYEQYF. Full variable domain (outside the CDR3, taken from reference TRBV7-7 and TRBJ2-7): GAGVSQSPRYKVTKRGQDVTLRCDPISSHATLYWYQQALGQGPEFLTYFNYEAQPDKSGLPSDRFSAERPEGSISTLTIQRTEQRDSAMYRCASSLTGGYEQYFGPGTRLTVT.

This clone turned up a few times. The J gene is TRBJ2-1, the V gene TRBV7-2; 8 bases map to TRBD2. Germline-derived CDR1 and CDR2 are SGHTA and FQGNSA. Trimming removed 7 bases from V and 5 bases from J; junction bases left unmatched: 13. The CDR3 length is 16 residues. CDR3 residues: CASNLMGLDPNNEQFF. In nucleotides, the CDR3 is TGTGCCAGCAACCTTATGGGACTAGACCCGAACAATGAGCAGTTCTTC. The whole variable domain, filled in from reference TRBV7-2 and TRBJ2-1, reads GAGVSQSPSNKVTEKGKDVELRCDPISGHTALYWYRQSLGQGLEFLIYFQGNSAPDKSGLPSDRFSAERTGGSVSTLTIQRTQQEDSAVYLCASNLMGLDPNNEQFFGPGTRLTVL.

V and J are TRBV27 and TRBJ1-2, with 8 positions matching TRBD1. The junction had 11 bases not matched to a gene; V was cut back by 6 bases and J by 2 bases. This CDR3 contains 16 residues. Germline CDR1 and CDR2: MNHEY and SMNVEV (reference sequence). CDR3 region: CASSPDGQGSNYGYTF. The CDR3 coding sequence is TGTGCCAGCAGCCCAGACGGACAGGGCTCCAACTATGGCTACACCTTC.

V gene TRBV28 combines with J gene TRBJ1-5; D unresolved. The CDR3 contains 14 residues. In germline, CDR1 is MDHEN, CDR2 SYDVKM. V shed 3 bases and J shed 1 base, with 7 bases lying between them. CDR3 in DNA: TGTGCCAGCAGTTTTCCAGGAAGCAATCAGCCCCAGCATTTT. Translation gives CASSFPGSNQPQHF.